Shown below are 23 T cell receptor beta chains from a single sample sequenced in a study of T cells in Graves' hyperthyroidism and ophthalmopathy. Researchers amplified the TCR beta CDR3 regions from RNA transcripts. Carried out on the TCR CDR3, a first-round RT-PCR used the HTBI primer set. TCRdb analysed the multiplex PCR reads with MiXCR anew, one entry per CDR3 protein. The table has roughly 660,000 distinct CDR3 sequences, roughly 17% seen once. The sequencing sample was made of blood. These TCRs come from a man over 45 with Graves' hyperthyroidism.

The gene calls are TRBV7-2 and TRBJ2-1; 9 nucleotides align to TRBD1. This CDR3 is 15 amino acids long. Germline V CDR1 and CDR2: SGHTA, FQGNSA. V shed 5 bases and J 2 bases; nucleotides not matched to a gene: 4. The CDR3 loop is CASSRDRVTYNEQFF. Written as DNA, the CDR3 is TGTGCCAGCAGCCGGGACAGGGTCACCTACAATGAGCAGTTCTTC.

Only a few counts were recorded for this clonotype. The genes are TRBV6-1 and TRBJ2-7; D perhaps matches TRBD1 (6 bases). Trimming removed 1 base at V and 2 bases at J, with 9 bases between. The CDR3 sequence is 14 residues long. Germline CDR1 reads MNHNS; CDR2 reads SASEGT. CDR3 nucleotides: TGTGCCAGCAGTGAAGTCAGGGGTACCTACGAGCAGTACTTC. Its translation is CASSEVRGTYEQYF.

Many counts were recorded for this clonotype. The gene calls are TRBV11-2 and TRBJ2-3; D is possibly TRBD1 (6 bases). Germline V gene sequence: CDR1 SGHAT, CDR2 FQNNGV. With 3 bases removed from V and 11 bases from J, the gap between germline ends came to 15 bases. The CDR3 spans 13 residues. The CDR3 DNA sequence: TGTGCCAGCAGCTTTATTACTGGACAGCAGCAGTATTTT. Its protein product is CASSFITGQQQYF.

This clonotype was found many times. The chain has TRBV20-1 and TRBJ2-5; unclear D gene. The CDR3 loop spans 11 amino acids. The V gene's germline CDR1 is DFQATT and CDR2 SNEGSKA (reference sequence). The V and J ends lost 6 bases and 5 bases respectively, with 10 bases between them. For the CDR3, the DNA is TGCAGTGCGAGCGAGACGGAGACCCAGTACTTC. It yields the protein CSASETETQYF.

This clonotype was detected once. J is TRBJ2-2 and V is TRBV2; D gene unclear. Per germline, CDR1 SNHLY and CDR2 FYNNEI. This CDR3 has 13 amino acids. The V end lost 4 bases, the J end lost 6 bases, and 9 bases lay between the germline ends. The CDR3 sequence is CASSGTWAGELFF. As DNA, the CDR3 is TGTGCCAGCAGTGGGACGTGGGCCGGGGAGCTGTTTTTT.

This clonotype was observed at least ten times. This chain links TRBV15 with TRBJ1-1; D gene ambiguous. Trimming stripped 0 bases from V and 11 bases from J, with 10 bases between. CDR3 length: 12 residues. CDR1 is LNHNV, CDR2 YYDKDF, per germline (reference sequence). The CDR3 region is CATSRDPAVAFF. The CDR3 coding sequence is TGTGCCACCAGCAGAGACCCAGCAGTGGCTTTCTTT. Using reference TRBV15 and TRBJ1-1 for the parts outside the CDR3, the full variable domain is DAMVIQNPRYQVTQFGKPVTLSCSQTLNHNVMYWYQQKSSQAPKLLFHYYDKDFNNEADTPDNFQSRRPNTSFCFLDIRSPGLGDTAMYLCATSRDPAVAFFGQGTRLTVV.

In this sample, this clonotype turned up many times. The DNA of the CDR3 is TGTGCCTCCAGGGCCAGCGCGAGAATGCCCGGGGAGCTGTTTTTT. Its translation: CASRASARMPGELFF. V and J are TRBV12-3 or TRBV12-4 and TRBJ2-2; tentatively, D is TRBD1 (5 bases). V was shortened by 11 bases and J by 6 bases, with 22 bases between the two germline ends. The CDR3 sequence is 15 residues long.

This clonotype has a count of ten or more. This chain joins TRBV7-2 and TRBJ2-7; a possible D gene is TRBD1 (6 bases). Trimming removed 2 bases at V and 3 bases at J, with 14 bases between. The length of the CDR3 is 15 residues. In germline, CDR1 is SGHTA, CDR2 FQGNSA. The CDR3 DNA is TGTGCCAGCAGCTTATATTATGGACAGAACTACGAGCAGTACTTC. Its protein product is CASSLYYGQNYEQYF.

This clonotype was seen a few times. The chain uses TRBV7-9 and TRBJ2-7; the D is unclear. Germline CDR1 is SEHNR and CDR2 is FQNEAQ (reference sequence). The CDR3 contains 13 residues. V was cut by 3 bases and J by 1 base, with 7 bases left in between. CDR3 DNA sequence: TGTGCCAGCAGCTTCCCAGAATCCTACGAGCAGTACTTC. It specifies CASSFPESYEQYF.

This clonotype was counted a single time. One base away lies a much larger clone, so this may be a sequencing read error. The chain has TRBV11-3 and TRBJ2-3; 12 positions agree with TRBD2. The germline V gene has CDR1 SGHNT and CDR2 YENEEA. The CDR3 spans 14 residues. The CDR3 region has the DNA TGTGCCAACAGCCAAGGGACTAGCGGGGATACGCAGTATTTT. This encodes CANSQGTSGDTQYF.

This clonotype was counted ten times or more. This chain connects TRBV6-1 to TRBJ2-5, with a weak D call TRBD1 (7 bases). The CDR3 runs to 14 residues. Germline assignment: CDR1 MNHNS and CDR2 SASEGT. The V end lost 11 bases, the J end lost 3 bases, and 19 bases lay between the germline ends. The CDR3 protein is CAGRDSRVEETQYF. CDR3 DNA sequence: TGTGCCGGGCGGGACAGTCGCGTCGAAGAGACCCAGTACTTC.

The chain uses TRBV7-9 and TRBJ2-7, with 12 bases aligning to TRBD2. The germline V gene has CDR1 SEHNR and CDR2 FQNEAQ (reference sequence). V was pared by 5 bases and J by 2 bases, with 1 base of the junction left unmatched. This CDR3 contains 14 residues. The CDR3: CASSASGRAYEQYF. DNA for the CDR3: TGTGCCAGCAGCGCTAGCGGGAGGGCCTACGAGCAGTACTTC. Supplemented by reference TRBV7-9 and TRBJ2-7, the full variable domain reads DTGVSQNPRHKITKRGQNVTFRCDPISEHNRLYWYRQTLGQGPEFLTYFQNEAQLEKSRLLSDRFSAERPKGSFSTLEIQRTEQGDSAMYLCASSASGRAYEQYFGPGTRLTVT.

In this sample, this clonotype turned up a few times. V and J are TRBV30 and TRBJ1-3, with 7 bases that match TRBD1. There are 12 residues in the CDR3. Trimming removed 5 bases from V and 2 bases from J; junction bases left unmatched: 0. The germline V gene has CDR1 GTSNPN and CDR2 SVGIG (reference sequence). DNA of the CDR3: TGTGCCTGGGACAGGGCTGGAAACACCATATATTTT. Protein: CAWDRAGNTIYF.

The V gene is TRBV28, the J gene TRBJ1-4; TRBD1 agrees at 7 bases. CDR1 MDHEN and CDR2 SYDVKM come from the germline V gene. The CDR3 spans 15 residues. J gave up 4 bases and V 8 bases, and 10 bases lay outside the gene matches. The CDR3 bases are TGTGCCAGCCGACGGACAGGAGCTAATAATGAAAAACTGTTTTTT. Translating it yields CASRRTGANNEKLFF.

This clonotype was found a few times. The chain combines TRBV12-3 or TRBV12-4 with TRBJ2-2; D is perhaps TRBD2 (5 bases). Trimming removed 7 bases at V and 7 bases at J, with 13 bases between. This CDR3 is 13 amino acids long. CDR3 DNA: TGTGCCAGCAAAAACCTAGAGGGCGGGGAGCTGTTTTTT. Amino acids: CASKNLEGGELFF.

A few counts support this clonotype. This sequence joins TRBV6-1 and TRBJ2-3; 7 bases align to TRBD2. V gave up 3 bases and J gave up 1 base; unmatched junction bases: 7. Germline V CDR1 and CDR2: MNHNS, SASEGT. The CDR3 extends over 16 amino acids. CDR3 bases: TGTGCCAGCAGTGACTCTTCCGCGGGAGGCACAGATACGCAGTATTTT. Residues: CASSDSSAGGTDTQYF.

Many counts were recorded for this clonotype. The CDR3, as DNA: TGTGCCAGCAGCTTAGTGGTAGCCACAGATACGCAGTATTTT. Translation gives CASSLVVATDTQYF. The rearrangement uses TRBV7-2 and TRBJ2-3; D gene ambiguous. This CDR3 region has 14 residues. Germline assignment: CDR1 SGHTA and CDR2 FQGNSA. Trimming took off 1 base at V and 2 bases at J, with 7 bases between the two ends.

The chain links TRBV29-1 to TRBJ2-7; D is perhaps TRBD1 (6 bases). Germline loops: CDR1 SQVTM, CDR2 ANQGSEA. There are 13 residues in the CDR3. V lost 7 bases and J lost 5, with 18 bases in between. The CDR3 here is CSGSLQGAHEQYF. The CDR3 nucleotides read TGCAGCGGGAGCCTACAGGGAGCCCACGAGCAGTACTTC.

CDR3 coding DNA: TGTGCCAGCAGTTATTATGGGGGCATCGCAGATACGCAGTATTTT. Translated, it gives CASSYYGGIADTQYF. The chain employs TRBV6-2 or TRBV6-3 and TRBJ2-3; weak D call: TRBD1 (6 bases). This CDR3 spans 15 amino acids. The V end was cut by 3 bases, the J end by 4 bases, with 14 bases between. Germline CDR1 is MNHEY and CDR2 is SVGEGT.

This clonotype came up a few times. This chain connects TRBV12-3 or TRBV12-4 to TRBJ1-1; maybe TRBD1 (6 bases). Trimming removed 5 bases from V and 9 bases from J, with 10 bases in between. The CDR3 spans 11 residues. In DNA form, the CDR3 reads TGTGCCAGCAGTCGACAGGCAAAAGCTTTCTTT. Its protein is CASSRQAKAFF.

The V call is TRBV7-2, the J call TRBJ1-1, with D tentatively TRBD1 (6 bases). V was cut by 5 bases and J by 1 base, with 11 bases left in between. Germline V gives CDR1 SGHTA, CDR2 FQGNSA. The CDR3 runs 14 residues. The CDR3 DNA reads as TGTGCCAGCAGCGCCGCGACAGGGAACACTGAAGCTTTCTTT. Protein: CASSAATGNTEAFF.

In this sample, this clonotype turned up a few times. The CDR3 is CASSTGLNYNEQFF. Here the CDR3 DNA reads TGTGCCAGCAGCACGGGACTAAACTACAATGAGCAGTTCTTC. The gene calls are TRBV7-8 and TRBJ2-1, with TRBD2 matching 7 bases. The V gene end was trimmed by 5 bases and the J gene end by 3 bases; junction bases not matched to a gene: 4. The germline V gene encodes CDR1 SGHVS and CDR2 FQNEAQ. The length of the CDR3 is 14 residues.

The chain is built from TRBV20-1 and TRBJ1-2; the match to TRBD1 covers 8 bases. CDR1 and CDR2 (germline): DFQATT, SNEGSKA (reference sequence). The CDR3 spans 13 residues. V shed 8 bases, J shed 8 bases, and the junction held 13 bases outside the gene matches. CDR3 nucleotide sequence: TGCAGTTCCACAGGACAGGGCGATGGGGGCTACACCTTC. This gives the protein CSSTGQGDGGYTF.